These 19 T cell receptor beta chains were sequenced from one sample in a study of memory CD4+ T cells and cytomegalovirus serostatus (dated by TCRdb to about 2019). The receptor library was made with the immunoSEQ multiplex PCR assay. The table was pulled from immuneACCESS by TCRdb, which kept in-frame rearrangements only. Such tables lose some clones; where checked, under half of the loss comes from unresolved V genes, and the rest has no known cause. The sample table contains around 38,000 clones; only one count was recorded for 76% of them. Of the sample, 5% to 7% falls within the top ten clones. Single viable CD3+CD4+CD8-CD45RO+ cells were sorted as memory CD4+ T cells on a FACSAria II. Sample: memory CD4+ T cells from blood. The receptor source for this set is an adult in good health and CMV-seronegative.

The V call is TRBV9, the J call TRBJ2-5, with 9 bases aligning to TRBD1. CDR1 SGDLS and CDR2 YYNGEE come from the germline V gene. The ends lost 4 bases at V and 2 bases at J; junction bases unmatched: 9. The CDR3 spans 16 residues. Here the CDR3 DNA reads TGTGCCAGCAGCACCGGGACAGGGAATGCACAAGAGACCCAGTACTTC. Its protein is CASSTGTGNAQETQYF.

This clone is a singleton in its sample. The V gene is TRBV5-6, the J gene TRBJ1-1, with a possible D match to TRBD1 (6 bases). The CDR3 sequence is 13 residues long. CDR1 and CDR2 from the germline V gene are SGHDT and YYEEEE. Trimming left V 1 base short and J 4 bases short, with 8 bases between. CDR3 sequence reads: CASSLIGGTEAFF. The CDR3 DNA is TGTGCCAGCAGCTTGATAGGGGGCACTGAAGCTTTCTTT.

This clone came up once. V is TRBV11-1 and J is TRBJ2-3, with 8 nucleotides matching TRBD2. The CDR3 runs to 17 residues. Germline CDR1 is SGHAT and CDR2 is FQDESV (reference sequence). J gave up 3 bases and V 0 bases, and 8 bases lay outside the gene matches. CDR3 bases: TGTGCCAGCAGCTTAGCGCTGGCTAGCGGGTGGACAGATACGCAGTATTTT. Its protein product is CASSLALASGWTDTQYF.

In this sample, this clone turned up once. The chain recombines TRBV23-1 with TRBJ2-5, with 11 bases aligning to TRBD2. TRBV23-1 is identified as an open reading frame with a role that is uncertain. The CDR3 extends over 16 amino acids. V lost 5 bases to trimming and J lost 3 bases; unmatched junction nucleotides: 8. Here the CDR3 reads CASSGCGSGREETQYF. CDR3 bases: TGCGCCAGCAGTGGCTGCGGTAGCGGGAGGGAAGAGACCCAGTACTTC.

There are a few counts of this clone. V and J are TRBV28 and TRBJ1-4; TRBD1 might be the D (6 bases). This CDR3 contains 16 residues. Germline loops: CDR1 MDHEN, CDR2 SYDVKM. V was cut by 3 bases and J by 8 bases, with 19 bases left in between. CDR3 in DNA: TGTGCCAGCAGTTTGGGCAGGGGATCGTCGGCGGAAAAACTGTTTTTT. Its translation: CASSLGRGSSAEKLFF.

The V and J genes are TRBV5-1 and TRBJ2-1; tentative D call: TRBD2 (6 bases). Trimming took 4 bases from V and 7 from J, leaving 12 bases between them. CDR3 length equals 13 residues. The germline CDR1 and CDR2 sequences are SGHRS and YFSETQ. The chain's CDR3 is CASSREAGNEQFF. As DNA, the CDR3 is TGCGCCAGCAGCAGGGAGGCAGGGAATGAGCAGTTCTTC.

The V gene is TRBV6-5, the J gene TRBJ2-3, with 13 bases identical to TRBD2. The length of the CDR3 is 15 residues. With V trimmed by 5 bases and J by 6 bases, 5 bases remained unmatched. Germline V gene sequence: CDR1 MNHEY, CDR2 SVGAGI. In DNA, the CDR3 is TGTGCCAGCAGTCCGGCGACTAGCGGGAGGGATACGCAGTATTTT. The encoded protein is CASSPATSGRDTQYF.

The chain carries TRBV5-1 and TRBJ1-3; weak D call: TRBD1 (5 bases). This CDR3 spans 14 amino acids. The germline CDR1 and CDR2 sequences are SGHRS and YFSETQ. V dropped 3 bases and J dropped 1 base, with 8 bases sitting between them. Here the CDR3 reads CASSSDSSGNTIYF. The DNA of the CDR3 is TGCGCCAGCAGCTCCGACAGTTCTGGAAACACCATATATTTT.

This rearrangement joins TRBV7-9 to TRBJ2-1; no reliable D call. CDR1 is SEHNR and CDR2 is FQNEAQ in the germline V gene (reference sequence). Trimming pared 2 bases from V and 0 bases from J, leaving 8 bases between. The CDR3 runs to 15 residues. CDR3 residues: CASSLSWSSYNEQFF. The DNA of the CDR3 is TGTGCCAGCAGCTTAAGTTGGAGCTCCTACAATGAGCAGTTCTTC.

The chain combines TRBV9 with TRBJ1-3, with TRBD1 matching over 9 bases. CDR1 and CDR2 from the germline V gene are SGDLS and YYNGEE. Germline trimming cut 0 bases from V and 8 bases from J; bases unmatched to any gene: 15. The CDR3 extends over 18 amino acids. The CDR3 protein is CASSVALGGQGLVDTIYF. The CDR3 DNA reads TGTGCCAGCAGCGTAGCTCTAGGAGGACAGGGGTTAGTAGACACCATATATTTT. Variable domain in full (rest from reference TRBV9 and TRBJ1-3): DSGVTQTPKHLITATGQRVTLRCSPRSGDLSVYWYQQSLDQGLQFLIQYYNGEERAKGNILERFSAQQFPDLHSELNLSSLELGDSALYFCASSVALGGQGLVDTIYFGEGSWLTVV.

This clone was recorded a few times. This rearrangement joins TRBV11-2 to TRBJ2-4; unclear D gene. This CDR3 has 18 residues. Germline lookup yields CDR1 SGHAT and CDR2 FQNNGV. V was trimmed by 5 bases and J by 2 bases, leaving 22 bases between them. This CDR3 reads CASSPPNWGRFTKNIQYF. The CDR3, as DNA: TGTGCCAGCAGCCCGCCCAACTGGGGAAGGTTTACCAAAAACATTCAGTACTTC.

The chain couples TRBV28 to TRBJ1-2; tentative D call: TRBD1 (6 bases). Between the trimmed V and J ends, which lost 5 bases and 8 bases, there was a span of 18 bases. The CDR3 consists of 14 residues. Germline V CDR1 and CDR2: MDHEN, SYDVKM. The CDR3 sequence: CASSPLPDRNGYTF. The CDR3 coding sequence is TGTGCCAGCAGTCCATTACCAGACAGGAACGGCTACACCTTC.

The J gene is TRBJ2-3, the V gene TRBV29-1, with D possibly TRBD2 on 6 matching bases. This CDR3 has 13 residues. Trimming shortened V by 5 bases and J by 6 bases, and 15 bases separated the two germline ends. Germline V gene lookup returns CDR1 SQVTM and CDR2 ANQGSEA. CDR3 in amino acids: CSVSFGSGDTQYF. The CDR3 nucleotides are TGCAGCGTTTCCTTCGGGAGTGGGGATACGCAGTATTTT.

The CDR3 nucleotides read TGTGCCAGCAGCTTGGAGGGCACAAATCAGCCCCAGCATTTT. Encoded protein: CASSLEGTNQPQHF. The rearrangement joins TRBV5-4 to TRBJ1-5; D is uncertain. CDR1 is SGHNT, CDR2 YYREEE, per germline (reference sequence). The CDR3 sequence is 14 residues long. V lost 0 bases and J lost 4, with 8 bases in between.

The chain recombines TRBV5-1 with TRBJ2-2, with D perhaps matching TRBD2 (5 bases). Trimming shortened V by 4 bases and J by 4 bases, and 11 bases separated the two germline ends. Germline loops: CDR1 SGHRS, CDR2 YFSETQ. The CDR3 consists of 14 residues. The CDR3 sequence: CASSPSGITGELFF. CDR3 coding DNA: TGCGCCAGCAGCCCCTCCGGGATCACCGGGGAGCTGTTTTTT.

This chain links TRBV28 with TRBJ2-7; 7 bases are a match to TRBD1. CDR3 length: 16 residues. The germline gives CDR1 MDHEN, CDR2 SYDVKM. Trimming cost V 6 bases and J 2 bases; bases outside gene matches: 13. The CDR3 DNA sequence: TGTGCCAGCAGCTCACCCGGACAGGCCAGTCCCTACGAGCAGTACTTC. Its protein is CASSSPGQASPYEQYF.

The chain has TRBV10-1 and TRBJ1-1; 8 bases map to TRBD1. CDR1 and CDR2 (germline): WNHNN, SYGVQD (reference sequence). With 6 bases clipped from V and 5 bases from J, the junction kept 5 bases outside the gene matches. The CDR3 covers 13 residues. The CDR3 loop reads CASRAGGETEAFF. The CDR3 DNA is TGCGCCAGCAGGGCAGGGGGCGAGACTGAAGCTTTCTTT.

The V and J genes are TRBV5-1 and TRBJ1-2, with a possible D match to TRBD1 (5 bases). V lost 0 bases and J 1 base, leaving 10 bases between the germline ends. Per germline, CDR1 SGHRS and CDR2 YFSETQ. This CDR3 is 15 amino acids long. For the CDR3, the DNA is TGCGCCAGCAGCTTGGTGGAGGGGAATAACTATGGCTACACCTTC. Residues: CASSLVEGNNYGYTF.

This clone occurred a few times. The rearrangement uses TRBV20-1 and TRBJ1-2, with a tentative D call TRBD1 (6 bases). Germline CDR1 and CDR2: DFQATT and SNEGSKA (reference sequence). V lost 8 bases and J 7 bases, leaving 11 bases between the germline ends. The CDR3 covers 10 residues. CDR3 nucleotides: TGCAGTTCGGAGGACAGTGGCTACACCTTC. Its translation is CSSEDSGYTF.